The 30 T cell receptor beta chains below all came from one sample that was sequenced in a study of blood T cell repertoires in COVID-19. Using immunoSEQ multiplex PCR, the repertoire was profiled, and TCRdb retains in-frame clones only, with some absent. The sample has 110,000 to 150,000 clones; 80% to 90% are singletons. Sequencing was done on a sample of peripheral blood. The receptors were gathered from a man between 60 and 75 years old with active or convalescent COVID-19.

The CDR3 DNA follows: TGTGCCTGGAGAGTACAGGGGGGCACTGAAGCTTTCTTT. This encodes CAWRVQGGTEAFF. The chain couples TRBV30 to TRBJ1-1, with 8 bases identical to TRBD1. This CDR3 spans 13 amino acids. Trimming removed 3 bases from V and 4 bases from J; junction bases left unmatched: 4. Germline loops: CDR1 GTSNPN, CDR2 SVGIG (reference sequence).

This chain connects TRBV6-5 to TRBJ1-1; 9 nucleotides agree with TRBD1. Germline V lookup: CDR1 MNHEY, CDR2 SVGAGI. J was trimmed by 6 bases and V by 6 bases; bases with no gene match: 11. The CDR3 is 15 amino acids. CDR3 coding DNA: TGTGCCAGCAGCATCCCGGGACAGGGTCGGTCTGAAGCTTTCTTT. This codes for CASSIPGQGRSEAFF.

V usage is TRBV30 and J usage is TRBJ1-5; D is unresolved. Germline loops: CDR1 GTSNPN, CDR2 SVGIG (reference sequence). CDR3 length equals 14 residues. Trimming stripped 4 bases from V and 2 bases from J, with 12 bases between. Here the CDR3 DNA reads TGTGCCTGGAATCGGGAAATGGGCAATCAGCCCCAGCATTTT. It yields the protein CAWNREMGNQPQHF.

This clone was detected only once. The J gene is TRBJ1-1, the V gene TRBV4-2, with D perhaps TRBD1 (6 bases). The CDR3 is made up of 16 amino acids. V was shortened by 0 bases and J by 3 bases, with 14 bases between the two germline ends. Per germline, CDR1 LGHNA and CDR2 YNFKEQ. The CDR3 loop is CASSQDGAGADTEAFF. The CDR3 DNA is TGTGCCAGCAGCCAAGACGGGGCGGGGGCGGACACTGAAGCTTTCTTT.

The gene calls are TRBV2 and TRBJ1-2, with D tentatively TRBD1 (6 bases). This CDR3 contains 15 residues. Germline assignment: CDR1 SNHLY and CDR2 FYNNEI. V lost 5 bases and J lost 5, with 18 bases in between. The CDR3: CASSTRVGADYGYTF. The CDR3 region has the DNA TGTGCCAGCAGTACCCGAGTGGGGGCGGATTATGGCTACACCTTC.

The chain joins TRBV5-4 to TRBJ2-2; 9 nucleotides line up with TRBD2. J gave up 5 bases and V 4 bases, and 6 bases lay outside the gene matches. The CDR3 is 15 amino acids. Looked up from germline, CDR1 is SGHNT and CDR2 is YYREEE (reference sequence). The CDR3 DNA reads TGTGCCAGCAGCCTGTCTAGCGGGACAACCGGGGAGCTGTTTTTT. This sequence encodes CASSLSSGTTGELFF.

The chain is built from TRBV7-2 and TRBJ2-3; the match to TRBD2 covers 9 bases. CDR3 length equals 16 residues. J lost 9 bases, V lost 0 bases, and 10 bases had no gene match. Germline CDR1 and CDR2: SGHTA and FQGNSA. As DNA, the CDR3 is TGTGCCAGCAGCTTAGCGGGTGCGGGGGGGGCGGAGACGCAGTATTTT. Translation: CASSLAGAGGAETQYF.

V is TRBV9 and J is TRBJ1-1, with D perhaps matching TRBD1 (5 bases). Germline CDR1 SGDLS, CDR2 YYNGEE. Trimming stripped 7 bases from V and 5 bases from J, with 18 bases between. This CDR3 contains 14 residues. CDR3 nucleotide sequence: TGTGCCAGCTCCCCGCGGGGCGGGAGTACTGAAGCTTTCTTT. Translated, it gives CASSPRGGSTEAFF.

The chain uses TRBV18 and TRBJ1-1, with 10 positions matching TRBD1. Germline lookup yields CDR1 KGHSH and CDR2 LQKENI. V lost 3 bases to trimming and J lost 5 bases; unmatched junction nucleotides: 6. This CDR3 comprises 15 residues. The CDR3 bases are TGTGCCAGCTCACCGGGGACAGGGGTGGGTACTGAAGCTTTCTTT. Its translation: CASSPGTGVGTEAFF.

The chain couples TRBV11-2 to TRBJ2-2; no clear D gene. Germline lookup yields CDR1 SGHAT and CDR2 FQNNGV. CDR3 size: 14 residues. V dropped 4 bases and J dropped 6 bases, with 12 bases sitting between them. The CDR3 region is CASSSSRVAGELFF. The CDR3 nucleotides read TGTGCCAGCAGCTCCTCGCGTGTAGCCGGGGAGCTGTTTTTT.

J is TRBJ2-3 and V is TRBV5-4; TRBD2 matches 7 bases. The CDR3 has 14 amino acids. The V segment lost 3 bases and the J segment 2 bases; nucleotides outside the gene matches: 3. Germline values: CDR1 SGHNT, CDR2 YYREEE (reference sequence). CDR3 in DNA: TGTGCCAGCAGCTCTGGGACTACCACAGATACGCAGTATTTT. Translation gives CASSSGTTTDTQYF.

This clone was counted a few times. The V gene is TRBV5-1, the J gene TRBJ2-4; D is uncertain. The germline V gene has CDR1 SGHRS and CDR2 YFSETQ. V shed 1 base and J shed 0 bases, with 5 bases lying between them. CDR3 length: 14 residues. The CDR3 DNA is TGCGCCAGCAGCTTGAGCCTAGCCAAAAACATTCAGTACTTC. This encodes CASSLSLAKNIQYF. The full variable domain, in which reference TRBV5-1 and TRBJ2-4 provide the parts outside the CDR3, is KAGVTQTPRYLIKTRGQQVTLSCSPISGHRSVSWYQQTPGQGLQFLFEYFSETQRNKGNFPGRFSGRQFSNSRSEMNVSTLELGDSALYLCASSLSLAKNIQYFGAGTRLSVL.

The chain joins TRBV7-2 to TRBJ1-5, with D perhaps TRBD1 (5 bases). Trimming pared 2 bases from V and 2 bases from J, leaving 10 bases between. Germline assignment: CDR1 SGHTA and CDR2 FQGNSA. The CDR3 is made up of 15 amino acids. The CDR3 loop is CASSLRGGGNQPQHF. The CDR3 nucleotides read TGTGCCAGCAGCTTACGGGGCGGGGGCAATCAGCCCCAGCATTTT. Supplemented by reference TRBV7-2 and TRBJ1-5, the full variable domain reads GAGVSQSPSNKVTEKGKDVELRCDPISGHTALYWYRQSLGQGLEFLIYFQGNSAPDKSGLPSDRFSAERTGGSVSTLTIQRTQQEDSAVYLCASSLRGGGNQPQHFGDGTRLSIL.

The CDR3 sequence: CASSQANRNYGYTF. In nucleotides, the CDR3 is TGTGCCAGCAGCCAAGCCAACAGGAACTATGGCTACACCTTC. This chain connects TRBV3-1 (or the pseudogene TRBV3-2) to TRBJ1-2; D possibly corresponds to TRBD1 (5 bases). CDR3 length: 14 amino acids. Looked up from germline, CDR1 is LGHDT and CDR2 is YNNKEL (reference sequence). Trimming stripped 1 base from V and 2 bases from J, with 8 bases between.

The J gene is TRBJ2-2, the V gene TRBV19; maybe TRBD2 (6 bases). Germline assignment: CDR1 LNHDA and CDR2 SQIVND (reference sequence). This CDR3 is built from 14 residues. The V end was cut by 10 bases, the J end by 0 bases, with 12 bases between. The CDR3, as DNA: TGTGCCACCGGGGAGGAACCGAACACCGGGGAGCTGTTTTTT. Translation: CATGEEPNTGELFF. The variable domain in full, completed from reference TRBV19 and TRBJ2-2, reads DGGITQSPKYLFRKEGQNVTLSCEQNLNHDAMYWYRQDPGQGLRLIYYSQIVNDFQKGDIAEGYSVSREKKESFPLTVTSAQKNPTAFYLCATGEEPNTGELFFGEGSRLTVL.

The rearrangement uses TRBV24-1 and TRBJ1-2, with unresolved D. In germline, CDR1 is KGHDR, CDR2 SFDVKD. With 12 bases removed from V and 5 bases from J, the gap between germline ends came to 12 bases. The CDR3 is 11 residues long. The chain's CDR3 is CAAGEGYGYTF. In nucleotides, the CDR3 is TGTGCCGCCGGGGAGGGATATGGCTACACCTTC.

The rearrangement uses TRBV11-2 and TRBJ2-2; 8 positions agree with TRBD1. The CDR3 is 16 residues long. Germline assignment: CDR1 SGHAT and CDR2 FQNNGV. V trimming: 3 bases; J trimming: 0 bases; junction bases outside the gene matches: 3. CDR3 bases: TGTGCCAGCAGCTTTGGGACAGGATCGAACACCGGGGAGCTGTTTTTT. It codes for CASSFGTGSNTGELFF.

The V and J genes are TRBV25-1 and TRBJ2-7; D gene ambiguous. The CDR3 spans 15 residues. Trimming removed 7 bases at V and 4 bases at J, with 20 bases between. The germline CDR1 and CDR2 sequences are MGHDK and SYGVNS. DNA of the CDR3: TGTGCCAGCATAACACCGTGCCCAAGTGCTTACGAGCAGTACTTC. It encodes CASITPCPSAYEQYF.

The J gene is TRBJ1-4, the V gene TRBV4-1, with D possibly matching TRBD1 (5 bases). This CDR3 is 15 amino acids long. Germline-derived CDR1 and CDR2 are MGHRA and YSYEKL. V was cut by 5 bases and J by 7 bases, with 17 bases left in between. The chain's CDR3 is CASSFQRGTAEKLFF. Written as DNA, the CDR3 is TGCGCCAGCAGCTTCCAACGGGGGACCGCTGAAAAACTGTTTTTT.

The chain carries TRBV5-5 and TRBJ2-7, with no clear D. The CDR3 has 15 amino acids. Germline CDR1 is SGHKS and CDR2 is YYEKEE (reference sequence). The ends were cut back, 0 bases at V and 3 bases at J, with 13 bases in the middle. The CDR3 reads CASSLAPVPNYEQYF. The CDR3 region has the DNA TGTGCCAGCAGCTTGGCCCCGGTCCCCAACTACGAGCAGTACTTC.

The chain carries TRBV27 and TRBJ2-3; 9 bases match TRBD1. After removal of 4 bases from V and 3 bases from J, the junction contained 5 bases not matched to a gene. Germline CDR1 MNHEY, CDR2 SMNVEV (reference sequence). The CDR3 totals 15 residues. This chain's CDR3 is CASSSPGQGTDTQYF. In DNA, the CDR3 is TGTGCCAGCAGTTCACCGGGACAGGGAACAGATACGCAGTATTTT.

The CDR3 sequence is CASSQVYSGANVLTF. CDR3 coding DNA: TGCGCCAGCAGCCAAGTCTACTCTGGGGCCAACGTCCTGACTTTC. The chain recombines TRBV4-3 with TRBJ2-6; D unresolved. This CDR3 contains 15 residues. The germline CDR1 and CDR2 sequences are LGHNA and YSLEER. Between the trimmed V and J ends, which lost 1 base and 0 bases, there was a span of 4 bases.

For the CDR3, the DNA is TGTGCCAGCAGCTCGACAGGGAACGTCTATGGCTACACCTTC. This translates into CASSSTGNVYGYTF. This chain connects TRBV7-9 to TRBJ1-2, with 7 nucleotides matching TRBD1. Trimming at V came to 4 bases and at J to 4 bases, leaving 6 bases not matched to a gene. This CDR3 region has 14 residues. The germline gives CDR1 SEHNR, CDR2 FQNEAQ (reference sequence).

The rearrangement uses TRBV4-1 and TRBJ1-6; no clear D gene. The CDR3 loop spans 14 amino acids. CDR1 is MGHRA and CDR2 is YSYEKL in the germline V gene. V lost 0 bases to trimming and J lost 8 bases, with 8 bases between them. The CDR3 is CASSQDRGDSPLHF. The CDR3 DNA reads TGCGCCAGCAGCCAAGATCGGGGTGATTCACCCCTCCACTTT.

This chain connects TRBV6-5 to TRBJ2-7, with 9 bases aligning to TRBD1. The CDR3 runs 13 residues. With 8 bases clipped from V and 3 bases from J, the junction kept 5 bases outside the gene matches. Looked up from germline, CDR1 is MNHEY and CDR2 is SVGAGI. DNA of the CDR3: TGTGCCAGCGGGACAGGGTTCGGCTACGAGCAGTACTTC. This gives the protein CASGTGFGYEQYF.

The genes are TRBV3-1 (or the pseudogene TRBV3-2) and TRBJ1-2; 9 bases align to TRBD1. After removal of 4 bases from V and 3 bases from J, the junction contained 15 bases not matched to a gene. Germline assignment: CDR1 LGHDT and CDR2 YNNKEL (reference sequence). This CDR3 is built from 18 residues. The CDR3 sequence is CASSPGTGTSLKYYGYTF. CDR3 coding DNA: TGTGCCAGCAGCCCGGGGACAGGGACGAGTTTGAAGTACTATGGCTACACCTTC.

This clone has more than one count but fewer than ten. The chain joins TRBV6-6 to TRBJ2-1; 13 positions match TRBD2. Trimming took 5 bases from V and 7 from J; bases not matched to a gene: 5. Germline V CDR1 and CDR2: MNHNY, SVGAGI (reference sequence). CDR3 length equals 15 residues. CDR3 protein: CASSPPGLAGNEQFF. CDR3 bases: TGTGCCAGCAGTCCTCCGGGACTAGCGGGGAATGAGCAGTTCTTC.

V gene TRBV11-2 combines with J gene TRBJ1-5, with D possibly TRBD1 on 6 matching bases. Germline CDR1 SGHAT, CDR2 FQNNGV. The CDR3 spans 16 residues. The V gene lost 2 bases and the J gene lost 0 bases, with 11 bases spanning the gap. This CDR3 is CASSLTDRTSNQPQHF. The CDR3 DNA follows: TGTGCCAGCAGCTTAACCGACAGGACTAGCAATCAGCCCCAGCATTTT. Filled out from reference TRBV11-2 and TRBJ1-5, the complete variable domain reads EAGVAQSPRYKIIEKRQSVAFWCNPISGHATLYWYQQILGQGPKLLIQFQNNGVVDDSQLPKDRFSAERLKGVDSTLKIQPAKLEDSAVYLCASSLTDRTSNQPQHFGDGTRLSIL.

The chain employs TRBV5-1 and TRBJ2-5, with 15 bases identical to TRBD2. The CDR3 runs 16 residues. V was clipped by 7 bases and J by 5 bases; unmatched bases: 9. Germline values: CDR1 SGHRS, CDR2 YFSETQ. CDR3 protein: CASRRTSGGAGETQYF. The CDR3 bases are TGCGCCAGCCGAAGGACTAGCGGGGGGGCCGGGGAGACCCAGTACTTC.

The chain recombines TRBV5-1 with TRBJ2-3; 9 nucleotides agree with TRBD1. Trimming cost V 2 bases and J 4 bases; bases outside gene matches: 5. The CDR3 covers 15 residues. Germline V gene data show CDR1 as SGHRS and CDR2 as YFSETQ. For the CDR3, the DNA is TGCGCCAGCAGCTTTTACGGGGACAGGGCAGATACGCAGTATTTT. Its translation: CASSFYGDRADTQYF.